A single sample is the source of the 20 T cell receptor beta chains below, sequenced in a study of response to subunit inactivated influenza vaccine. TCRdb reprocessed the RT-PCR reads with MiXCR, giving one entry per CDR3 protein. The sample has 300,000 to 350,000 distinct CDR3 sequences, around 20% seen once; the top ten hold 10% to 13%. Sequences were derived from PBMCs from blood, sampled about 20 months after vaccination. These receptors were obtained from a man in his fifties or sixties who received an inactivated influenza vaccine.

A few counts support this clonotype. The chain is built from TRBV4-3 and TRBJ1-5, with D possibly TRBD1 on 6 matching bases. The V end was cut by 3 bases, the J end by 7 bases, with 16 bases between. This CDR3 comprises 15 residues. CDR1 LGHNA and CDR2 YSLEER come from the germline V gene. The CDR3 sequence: CASSQAQGIGQPQHF. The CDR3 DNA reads TGCGCCAGCAGCCAGGCACAGGGTATTGGGCAGCCCCAGCATTTT.

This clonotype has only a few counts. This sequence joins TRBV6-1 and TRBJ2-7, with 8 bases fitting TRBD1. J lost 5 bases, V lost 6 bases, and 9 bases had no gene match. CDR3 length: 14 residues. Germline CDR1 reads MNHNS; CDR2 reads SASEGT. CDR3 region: CASSLTGGRNEQYF. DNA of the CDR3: TGTGCCAGCAGCCTCACAGGGGGTAGAAACGAGCAGTACTTC.

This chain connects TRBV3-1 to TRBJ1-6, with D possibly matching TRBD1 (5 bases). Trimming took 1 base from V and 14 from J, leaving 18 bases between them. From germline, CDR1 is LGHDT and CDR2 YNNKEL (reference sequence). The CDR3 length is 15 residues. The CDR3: CASSQGAGRVFTLHF. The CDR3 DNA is TGTGCCAGCAGCCAAGGCGCAGGGCGGGTTTTCACCCTCCACTTT. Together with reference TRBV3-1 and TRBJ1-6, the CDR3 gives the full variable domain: DTAVSQTPKYLVTQMGNDKSIKCEQNLGHDTMYWYKQDSKKFLKIMFSYNNKELIINETVPNRFSPKSPDKAHLNLHINSLELGDSAVYFCASSQGAGRVFTLHFGNGTRLTVT.

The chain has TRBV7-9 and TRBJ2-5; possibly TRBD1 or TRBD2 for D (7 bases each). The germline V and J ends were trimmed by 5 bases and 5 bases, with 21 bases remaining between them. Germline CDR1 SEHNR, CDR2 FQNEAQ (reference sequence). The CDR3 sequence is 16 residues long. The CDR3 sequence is CASSLTSGRGLETQYF. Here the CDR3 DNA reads TGTGCCAGCAGCCTCACCTCGGGGAGGGGGCTGGAGACCCAGTACTTC. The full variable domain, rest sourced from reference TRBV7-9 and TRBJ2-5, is DTGVSQNPRHKITKRGQNVTFRCDPISEHNRLYWYRQTLGQGPEFLTYFQNEAQLEKSRLLSDRFSAERPKGSFSTLEIQRTEQGDSAMYLCASSLTSGRGLETQYFGPGTRLLVL.

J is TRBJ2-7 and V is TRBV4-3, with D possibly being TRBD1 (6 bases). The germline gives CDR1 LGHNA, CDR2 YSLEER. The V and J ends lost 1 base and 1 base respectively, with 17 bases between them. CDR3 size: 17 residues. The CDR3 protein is CASSQAMGQGGSYEQYF. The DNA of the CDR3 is TGCGCCAGCAGCCAAGCTATGGGACAAGGGGGATCCTACGAGCAGTACTTC.

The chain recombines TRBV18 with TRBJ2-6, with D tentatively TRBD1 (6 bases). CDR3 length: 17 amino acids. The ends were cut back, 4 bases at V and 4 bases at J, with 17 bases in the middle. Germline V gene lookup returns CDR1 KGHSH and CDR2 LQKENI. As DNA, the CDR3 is TGTGCCAGCTCACTGGACAGTCTAACCTGGGGGGCCAACGTCCTGACTTTC. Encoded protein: CASSLDSLTWGANVLTF.

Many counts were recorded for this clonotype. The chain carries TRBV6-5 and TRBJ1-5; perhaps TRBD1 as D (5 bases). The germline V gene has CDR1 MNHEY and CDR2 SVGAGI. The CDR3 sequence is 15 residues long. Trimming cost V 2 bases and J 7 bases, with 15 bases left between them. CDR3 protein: CASSYANDAGQPQHF. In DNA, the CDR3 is TGTGCCAGCAGTTACGCTAACGACGCAGGGCAGCCCCAGCATTTT.

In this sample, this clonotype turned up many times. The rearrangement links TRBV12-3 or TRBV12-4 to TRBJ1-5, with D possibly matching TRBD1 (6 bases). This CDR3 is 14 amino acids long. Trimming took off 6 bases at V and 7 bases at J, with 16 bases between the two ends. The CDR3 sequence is CASSLQGKRQPQHF. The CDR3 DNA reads TGTGCCAGCAGCCTACAGGGAAAACGGCAGCCCCAGCATTTT.

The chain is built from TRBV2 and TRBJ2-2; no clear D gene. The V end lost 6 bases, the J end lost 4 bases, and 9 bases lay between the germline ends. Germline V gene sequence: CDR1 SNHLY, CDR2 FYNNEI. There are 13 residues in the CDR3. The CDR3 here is CASSAEGTGELFF. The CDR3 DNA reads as TGTGCCAGCAGCGCGGAAGGCACCGGGGAGCTGTTTTTT.

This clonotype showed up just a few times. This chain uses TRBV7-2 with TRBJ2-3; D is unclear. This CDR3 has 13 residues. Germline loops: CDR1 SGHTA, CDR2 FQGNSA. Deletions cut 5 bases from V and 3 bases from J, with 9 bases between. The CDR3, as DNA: TGTGCCAGCAGCCGCATCCGGACAGATACGCAGTATTTT. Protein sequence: CASSRIRTDTQYF.

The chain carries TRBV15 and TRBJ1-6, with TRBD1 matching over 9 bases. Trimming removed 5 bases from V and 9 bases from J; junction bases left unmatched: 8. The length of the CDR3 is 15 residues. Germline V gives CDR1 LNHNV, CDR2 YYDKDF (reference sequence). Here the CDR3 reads CATSVDRGRASPLHF. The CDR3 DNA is TGTGCCACCAGCGTGGACAGGGGCCGCGCTTCACCCCTCCACTTT.

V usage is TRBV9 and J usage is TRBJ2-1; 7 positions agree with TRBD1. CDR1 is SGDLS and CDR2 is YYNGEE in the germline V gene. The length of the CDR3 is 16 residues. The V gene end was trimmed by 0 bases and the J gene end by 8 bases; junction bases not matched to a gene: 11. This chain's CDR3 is CASSVVVSGGRYEQFF. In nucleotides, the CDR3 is TGTGCCAGCAGCGTAGTCGTGTCAGGGGGTAGGTATGAGCAGTTCTTC.

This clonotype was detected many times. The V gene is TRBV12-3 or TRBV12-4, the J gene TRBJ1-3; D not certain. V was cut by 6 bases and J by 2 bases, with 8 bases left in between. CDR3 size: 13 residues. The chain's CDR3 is CASRPRTGNTIYF. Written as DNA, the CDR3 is TGTGCCAGCAGACCCAGAACTGGAAACACCATATATTTT.

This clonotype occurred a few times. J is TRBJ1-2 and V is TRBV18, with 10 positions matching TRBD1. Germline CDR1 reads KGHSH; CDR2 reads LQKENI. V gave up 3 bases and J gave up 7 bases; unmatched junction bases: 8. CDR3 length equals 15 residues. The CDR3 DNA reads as TGTGCCAGCTCACCTCGGGACAGGGGATCGGCTGGCTACACCTTC. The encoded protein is CASSPRDRGSAGYTF.

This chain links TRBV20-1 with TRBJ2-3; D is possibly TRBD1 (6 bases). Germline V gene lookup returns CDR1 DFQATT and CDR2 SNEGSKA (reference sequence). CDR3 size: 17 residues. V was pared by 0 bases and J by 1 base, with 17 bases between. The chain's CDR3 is CSARDHQGSQGTDTQYF. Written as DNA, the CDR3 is TGCAGTGCTAGAGATCACCAGGGGTCGCAAGGCACAGATACGCAGTATTTT.

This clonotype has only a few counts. CDR3: CASGHQETQYF. CDR3 nucleotides: TGTGCCAGCGGACACCAAGAGACCCAGTACTTC. V usage is TRBV11-2 and J usage is TRBJ2-5; no firm D call. CDR3 length: 11 residues. With 8 bases removed from V and 0 bases from J, the gap between germline ends came to 4 bases. Germline V lookup: CDR1 SGHAT, CDR2 FQNNGV.

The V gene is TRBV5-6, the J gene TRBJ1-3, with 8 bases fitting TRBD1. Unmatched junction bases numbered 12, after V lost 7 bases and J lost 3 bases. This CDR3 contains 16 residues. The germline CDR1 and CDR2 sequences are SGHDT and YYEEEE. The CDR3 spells CASHISTGESGNTIYF. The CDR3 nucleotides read TGTGCCAGCCACATCTCGACAGGGGAGAGTGGAAACACCATATATTTT. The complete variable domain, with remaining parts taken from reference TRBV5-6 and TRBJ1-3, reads DAGVTQSPTHLIKTRGQQVTLRCSPKSGHDTVSWYQQALGQGPQFIFQYYEEEERQRGNFPDRFSGHQFPNYSSELNVNALLLGDSALYLCASHISTGESGNTIYFGEGSWLTVV.

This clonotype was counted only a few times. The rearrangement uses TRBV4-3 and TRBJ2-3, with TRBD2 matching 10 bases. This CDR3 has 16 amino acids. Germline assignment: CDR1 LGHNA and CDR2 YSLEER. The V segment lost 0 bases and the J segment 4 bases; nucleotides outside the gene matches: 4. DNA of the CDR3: TGCGCCAGCAGCCAAGATGGTCTAGCGGGAGCAGATACGCAGTATTTT. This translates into CASSQDGLAGADTQYF.

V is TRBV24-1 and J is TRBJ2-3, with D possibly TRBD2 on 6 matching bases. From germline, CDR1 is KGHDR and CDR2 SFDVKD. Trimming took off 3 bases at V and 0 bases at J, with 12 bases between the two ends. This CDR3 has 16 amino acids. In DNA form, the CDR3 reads TGTGCCACCAGTGATGTTAGCGGTACTAGCACAGATACGCAGTATTTT. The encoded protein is CATSDVSGTSTDTQYF.

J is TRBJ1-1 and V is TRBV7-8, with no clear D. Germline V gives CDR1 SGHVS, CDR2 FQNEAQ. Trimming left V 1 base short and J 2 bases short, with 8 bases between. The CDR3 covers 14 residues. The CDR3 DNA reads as TGTGCCAGCAGCTTAGTTGTGGGAAACACTGAAGCTTTCTTT. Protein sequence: CASSLVVGNTEAFF.